Sequencing of this T cell receptor (beta chain) was carried out in a study of T cell changes during pregnancy in multiple sclerosis. The repertoire was sequenced with immunoSEQ multiplex PCR; TCRdb's copy has only in-frame clones and lacks some. The sample contains roughly 110,000 clones, around 93% of which appear only once. Per the germline V gene, CDR1 is LNHDA and CDR2 is SQIVND (reference sequence). J was trimmed by 9 bases and V by 5 bases; bases with no gene match: 13. This CDR3 contains 16 residues. This chain connects TRBV19 to TRBJ2-1, with 10 bases matching TRBD1. This clonotype was sampled from a female donor with multiple sclerosis, enrolled in a pregnancy study. This specimen was peripheral blood, taken after pregnancy. CDR3 sequence: CASSVTGTGDWGEQFF. The CDR3 bases are TGTGCCAGTAGTGTCACCGGGACAGGGGACTGGGGTGAGCAGTTCTTC. Variable domain in full (rest from reference TRBV19 and TRBJ2-1): DGGITQSPKYLFRKEGQNVTLSCEQNLNHDAMYWYRQDPGQGLRLIYYSQIVNDFQKGDIAEGYSVSREKKESFPLTVTSAQKNPTAFYLCASSVTGTGDWGEQFFGPGTRLTVL.